Listed here are 21 T cell receptor beta chains from one sample, sequenced in a study of identical twins. MiXCR, applied by TCRdb to the 5' RACE reads, yields one record per CDR3 protein. The sample lists about 810,000 distinct CDR3 sequences; roughly an eighth were seen once. The data were also submitted as part of a second study, on yellow fever vaccine responses in identical twins.

The source material was PBMCs. Receptors were obtained from a woman between 18 and 30 years old in good health.

This clonotype was picked up a small number of times. CDR3: CASSQGGDWSWETQYF. CDR3 DNA: TGTGCCAGCAGCCAAGGGGGGGACTGGTCGTGGGAGACCCAGTACTTC. The J gene is TRBJ2-5, the V gene TRBV3-1; tentatively, D is TRBD2 (6 bases). The V gene's germline CDR1 is LGHDT and CDR2 YNNKEL (reference sequence). The CDR3 runs 16 residues. The ends were cut back, 1 base at V and 5 bases at J, with 17 bases in the middle.

This clonotype has a count of ten or more. The rearrangement links TRBV29-1 to TRBJ2-5, with a tentative D call TRBD2 (5 bases). CDR1 is SQVTM and CDR2 is ANQGSEA in the germline V gene. This CDR3 contains 12 residues. The V end was cut by 6 bases, the J end by 3 bases, with 11 bases between. This chain's CDR3 is CSVDTEEETQYF. CDR3 nucleotides: TGCAGCGTCGACACGGAGGAAGAGACCCAGTACTTC.

This clonotype showed up many times. V usage is TRBV29-1 and J usage is TRBJ2-4; 10 bases line up with TRBD1. The CDR3 runs 13 residues. CDR1 SQVTM and CDR2 ANQGSEA come from the germline V gene. V lost 7 bases and J lost 8; bases outside the gene matches: 8. CDR3 nucleotides: TGCAGCGCCGGCGACAGGGGGCAAGACATTCAGTACTTC. This encodes CSAGDRGQDIQYF.

This clonotype was detected many times. This rearrangement joins TRBV7-9 to TRBJ2-7; 8 bases match TRBD1. Germline V gives CDR1 SEHNR, CDR2 FQNEAQ (reference sequence). V trimming: 5 bases; J trimming: 4 bases; junction bases outside the gene matches: 4. The CDR3 has 13 residues. The chain's CDR3 is CASSPRDRYEQYF. For the CDR3, the DNA is TGTGCCAGCAGCCCGAGGGACAGGTACGAGCAGTACTTC.

This clonotype has a count of ten or more. This chain's CDR3 is CATSDEDYPRTQYF. The CDR3 DNA sequence: TGTGCCACCAGTGACGAGGACTACCCGAGGACCCAGTACTTC. The chain has TRBV24-1 and TRBJ2-5; possible D gene TRBD2, 6 bases. The CDR3 has 14 amino acids. V lost 4 bases to trimming and J lost 7 bases, with 15 bases between them. Germline CDR1 KGHDR, CDR2 SFDVKD.

This clonotype was found a few times. One end of the junction is discordant with germline, which a read error may explain. The genes are TRBV11-2 and TRBJ1-5; weak D call: TRBD1 (5 bases). CDR3 size: 15 residues. Germline lookup yields CDR1 SGHAT and CDR2 FQNNGV. CDR3 coding DNA: TGTGCCAGCAGTTTAGACAGCAACTTCAATCAGCCCCAGCATTTT. Its protein is CASSLDSNFNQPQHF.

This clonotype was counted many times. This rearrangement joins TRBV12-3 or TRBV12-4 to TRBJ1-1; D gene ambiguous. The CDR3 runs 13 residues. The V end was cut by 5 bases, the J end by 6 bases, with 13 bases between. CDR3 bases: TGTGCCAGCAGTCAAGTTTCGGGGTCTGAAGCTTTCTTT. It is translated as CASSQVSGSEAFF.

This clonotype was found many times. The V and J genes are TRBV28 and TRBJ2-1, with 8 bases fitting TRBD2. The CDR3 has 16 residues. V gave up 3 bases and J gave up 7 bases; unmatched junction bases: 11. Germline V gives CDR1 MDHEN, CDR2 SYDVKM. CDR3 residues: CASSLGRAGVENEQFF. Written as DNA, the CDR3 is TGTGCCAGCAGTTTGGGGCGAGCGGGAGTGGAAAATGAGCAGTTCTTC.

This clonotype was counted only a few times. The chain couples TRBV28 to TRBJ1-1; D call uncertain. The CDR3 is 18 residues long. The germline CDR1 and CDR2 sequences are MDHEN and SYDVKM. Deletions cut 3 bases from V and 4 bases from J, with 24 bases between. This chain's CDR3 is CASSFEVILPPTGTEAFF. The CDR3 bases are TGTGCCAGCAGTTTCGAAGTCATTCTCCCCCCGACGGGCACTGAAGCTTTCTTT.

This clonotype has more than one count but fewer than ten. The rearrangement links TRBV14 to TRBJ2-1; 7 bases fit TRBD2. J gave up 9 bases and V 3 bases, and 5 bases lay outside the gene matches. CDR1 is SGHDN and CDR2 is FVKESK in the germline V gene. The CDR3 contains 13 residues. The CDR3 DNA sequence: TGTGCCAGCAGCCAGCAAGGCGGGGGTGAGCAGTTCTTC. Translation gives CASSQQGGGEQFF. Together with reference TRBV14 and TRBJ2-1, the CDR3 gives the full variable domain: EAGVTQFPSHSVIEKGQTVTLRCDPISGHDNLYWYRRVMGKEIKFLLHFVKESKQDESGMPNNRFLAERTGGTYSTLKVQPAELEDSGVYFCASSQQGGGEQFFGPGTRLTVL.

This clonotype occurred many times. The rearrangement links TRBV15 to TRBJ2-1; D call uncertain. CDR1 is LNHNV and CDR2 is YYDKDF in the germline V gene (reference sequence). The CDR3 length is 15 residues. The V gene lost 4 bases and the J gene lost 9 bases, with 19 bases spanning the gap. CDR3 sequence (DNA): TGTGCCACCAGCAACCTTCAGGTGGCTTATGCTGAGCAGTTCTTC. It translates to CATSNLQVAYAEQFF.

This clonotype was counted many times. This chain uses TRBV12-3 or TRBV12-4 with TRBJ2-1; possibly TRBD1 or TRBD2 for D (5 bases each). V lost 1 base to trimming and J lost 3 bases, with 10 bases between them. The CDR3 is 15 residues long. CDR3 loop: CASSLVGGNYNEQFF. The CDR3 DNA is TGTGCCAGCAGTTTAGTTGGGGGAAACTACAATGAGCAGTTCTTC.

This clonotype was detected a few times. The chain uses TRBV3-1 and TRBJ1-1; the D is unclear. Germline assignment: CDR1 LGHDT and CDR2 YNNKEL (reference sequence). The CDR3 has 14 amino acids. V lost 1 base and J 6 bases, leaving 12 bases between the germline ends. For the CDR3, the DNA is TGTGCCAGCAGCCAAGTCAGCTATGGGGCTGAAGCTTTCTTT. It encodes CASSQVSYGAEAFF.

The CDR3 loop reads CASSLADRGWDNEQFF. The CDR3 DNA reads as TGTGCCAGCAGCCTCGCCGACAGGGGTTGGGACAATGAGCAGTTCTTC. The chain carries TRBV11-1 and TRBJ2-1; 8 bases line up with TRBD1. Germline values: CDR1 SGHAT, CDR2 FQDESV (reference sequence). V lost 5 bases and J lost 5; bases outside the gene matches: 11. The CDR3 is 16 residues long. The variable domain in full, completed from reference TRBV11-1 and TRBJ2-1, reads EAEVAQSPRYKITEKSQAVAFWCDPISGHATLYWYRQILGQGPELLVQFQDESVVDDSQLPKDRFSAERLKGVDSTLKIQPAELGDSAMYLCASSLADRGWDNEQFFGPGTRLTVL.

The V call is TRBV5-6, the J call TRBJ2-1, with 7 bases aligning to TRBD2. Germline CDR1 SGHDT, CDR2 YYEEEE. V lost 0 bases and J lost 7; bases outside the gene matches: 10. The CDR3 contains 16 residues. The CDR3 DNA sequence: TGTGCCAGCAGCTTGGCCCCGGGACTAAGGTCGAATGAGCAGTTCTTC. It yields the protein CASSLAPGLRSNEQFF.

This clonotype was detected only a few times. The V call is TRBV5-1, the J call TRBJ2-3; perhaps D is TRBD1 or TRBD2 (7 bases each). Germline-derived CDR1 and CDR2 are SGHRS and YFSETQ. CDR3 length: 16 amino acids. V was trimmed by 1 base and J by 3 bases, leaving 15 bases between them. CDR3 in amino acids: CASSLSPGGGTDTQYF. CDR3 sequence (DNA): TGCGCCAGCAGCTTGTCGCCAGGGGGGGGAACAGATACGCAGTATTTT.

This clonotype was observed a handful of times. The chain combines TRBV12-3 or TRBV12-4 with TRBJ2-1, with D unclear. The CDR3 loop spans 14 amino acids. The V and J ends lost 7 bases and 8 bases respectively, with 18 bases between them. The DNA of the CDR3 is TGTGCCAGCAAGGTGGCGTCCGCACGGGATGAGCAGTTCTTC. It yields the protein CASKVASARDEQFF.

CDR3 bases: TGTGCCAGCAGCAAGACAGGGGGTAATGAAAAACTGTTTTTT. Encoded protein: CASSKTGGNEKLFF. This chain uses TRBV21-1 with TRBJ1-4; the table's D gene call, TRBD1, was not cross checked with the DNA. TRBV21-1 is described as a pseudogene. CDR3 length equals 14 residues.

This clonotype was detected a few times. This sequence joins TRBV6-2 or TRBV6-3 and TRBJ2-1; 7 bases align to TRBD2. This CDR3 comprises 14 residues. Germline loops: CDR1 MNHEY, CDR2 SVGEGT. Losses at the gene ends were 6 bases for V and 3 bases for J; bases not matched to a gene: 5. DNA of the CDR3: TGTGCCAGCAGCCACGGGAGGTTCTACAATGAGCAGTTCTTC. Its translation is CASSHGRFYNEQFF.

The table lists this clonotype with a few counts. The chain recombines TRBV25-1 with TRBJ2-1; 8 bases align to TRBD2. From germline, CDR1 is MGHDK and CDR2 SYGVNS. The CDR3 is 16 amino acids. After removal of 6 bases from V and 4 bases from J, the junction contained 11 bases not matched to a gene. The CDR3: CASSTLSSGAYNEQFF. CDR3 coding DNA: TGTGCCAGCAGCACTCTCAGTAGCGGGGCTTACAATGAGCAGTTCTTC.

This clonotype was seen at least ten times. The gene calls are TRBV9 and TRBJ2-7; maybe TRBD2 (5 bases). Germline assignment: CDR1 SGDLS and CDR2 YYNGEE. This CDR3 has 14 residues. V dropped 0 bases and J dropped 4 bases, with 11 bases sitting between them. CDR3 region: CASSVGPGSYEQYV. CDR3 DNA: TGTGCCAGCAGCGTAGGCCCGGGAAGTTACGAGCAGTACGTC.